These T cell receptor beta chains were read from a single sample in a study of blood T cell repertoires in COVID-19. TCRdb's copy holds only in-frame clones and misses some; the assay was immunoSEQ multiplex PCR. The table has about 170,000 clones, around 81% seen once. Sequencing was done on a sample of peripheral blood. These receptors were obtained from a human donor with acute or convalescent COVID-19. The donor label of this sample is uncertain. Each CDR3 is given with its conserved first and last residue. D genes are given only for firm matches. Rows give clone size only sometimes, using once, few, many, or a class for an expanded clone.

clone size | D gene | J gene | V gene | CDR3 DNA | CDR3 protein
NA | NA | TRBJ2-1 | TRBV9 | TGTGCCAGCAGCCCTTTCCGAGGGATACGCAACGGTGAGCAGTTCTTC | CASSPFRGIRNGEQFF
NA | TRBD1 | TRBJ1-6 | TRBV9 | TGTGCCAGCAGCGCAGACTCGGGACAGGGAGTTTCACCCCTCCACTTT | CASSADSGQGVSPLHF
NA | NA | TRBJ2-6 | TRBV10-3 | TGTGCCATCAGGGGTTTCGGGGCTGGGGCCAACGTCCTGACTTTC | CAIRGFGAGANVLTF
NA | TRBD1 | TRBJ1-1 | TRBV19 | TGTGCCAGTAGTATAAGGGCAGGGGGCGAATGGAGGAACACTGAAGCTTTCTTT | CASSIRAGGEWRNTEAFF
once | TRBD2 | TRBJ2-1 | TRBV30 | TGTGCCTGGAGTCGCGGGACTAGCGGCAATGAGCAGTTCTTC | CAWSRGTSGNEQFF
NA | NA | TRBJ2-1 | TRBV6-6 | TGTGCCAGCACTTCCCGCGGGGCCGCCTACAATGAGCAGTTCTTC | CASTSRGAAYNEQFF
once | TRBD1 | TRBJ1-4 | TRBV29-1 | TGCAGCGCCCGGGACAGGGAGGAAAAACTGTTTTTT | CSARDREEKLFF
NA | TRBD2 | TRBJ2-1 | TRBV5-1 | TGCGCCAGCAGGTCCGGGACTAGCGGGGTCTACAATGAGCAGTTCTTC | CASRSGTSGVYNEQFF
NA | NA | TRBJ2-2 | TRBV4-2 | TGTGCCAGCAGCCAAGATCTGTCGAACACCGGGGAGCTGTTTTTT | CASSQDLSNTGELFF
NA | TRBD1 | TRBJ1-5 | TRBV6-1 | TGTGCCAGCAGTGCTCGACAGGGAAATAGCAATCAGCCCCAGCATTTT | CASSARQGNSNQPQHF
NA | NA | TRBJ2-2 | TRBV7-3 | TGTGCCAGCAGCTTAATCGGTACCCTGAACACCGGGGAGCTGTTTTTT | CASSLIGTLNTGELFF
NA | TRBD2 | TRBJ2-3 | TRBV19 | TGTGCCAGTAGGTCGACTAGCGGGGGGGCCACAGATACGCAGTATTTT | CASRSTSGGATDTQYF
NA | NA | TRBJ1-5 | TRBV6-5 | TGTGCCAGCAGTCCCGACAGAAATCAGCCCCAGCATTTT | CASSPDRNQPQHF
NA | TRBD2 | TRBJ2-3 | TRBV6-4 | TGTGCCAGCAGTGACCAGACTAGCGGGGGGGCAAGGGCGCAGTATTTT | CASSDQTSGGARAQYF
NA | NA | TRBJ1-4 | TRBV15 | TGTGCCACCAGCAAGAAAACAGGGCCTTTTAATGAAAAACTGTTTTTT | CATSKKTGPFNEKLFF
NA | NA | TRBJ2-7 | TRBV11-2 | TGTGCCAGCAGCTTGGCATCCTACGAGCAGTACTTC | CASSLASYEQYF
NA | TRBD2 | TRBJ2-3 | TRBV9 | TGTGCCAGCAGCCCCGGCGGGGGGCCAAGCACAGATACGCAGTATTTT | CASSPGGGPSTDTQYF
NA | TRBD1 | TRBJ1-1 | TRBV19 | TGTGCCAGTAGTATAGGAGGGGGCGAACGGGGGAACACTGAAGCTTTCTTT | CASSIGGGERGNTEAFF
NA | TRBD2 | TRBJ2-1 | TRBV5-4 | TGTGCCAGCAGCCGCCTGACTAGCGGGAGAGTGAATGAGCAGTTCTTC | CASSRLTSGRVNEQFF
NA | NA | TRBJ1-3 | TRBV13 | TGTGCCAGCAGCTTAGGCCGGGGAAACACCATATATTTT | CASSLGRGNTIYF
NA | TRBD2 | TRBJ2-6 | TRBV5-4 | TGTGCCAGCAGCCGTCCGGGACTAGCGGGACCTGGGGCCAACGTCCTGACTTTC | CASSRPGLAGPGANVLTF
NA | NA | TRBJ1-1 | TRBV9 | TGTGCCAGCAGCGGAACAGGTGGCACTGAAGCTTTCTTT | CASSGTGGTEAFF
NA | TRBD2 | TRBJ2-7 | TRBV7-9 | TGTGCCAGCAGCTCGAGCGGGAACTCCTACGAGCAGTACTTC | CASSSSGNSYEQYF
NA | TRBD1 | TRBJ2-3 | TRBV27 | TGTGCCAGCAGTTCCCGGGACAGAGTCACAGATACGCAGTATTTT | CASSSRDRVTDTQYF
NA | TRBD1 | TRBJ1-5 | TRBV28 | TGTGCCAGCAGTCCGGACAGGTCTGGTCAGCCCCAGCATTTT | CASSPDRSGQPQHF
NA | TRBD2 | TRBJ2-5 | TRBV11-1 | TGTGCCAGCAGGGATCCGGGACTAGCGGGGAAAGAGACCCAGTACTTC | CASRDPGLAGKETQYF
many | NA | TRBJ2-3 | TRBV25-1 | TGTGCCAGCAGTACTAGGGGGAACACAGATACGCAGTATTTT | CASSTRGNTDTQYF
NA | TRBD2 | TRBJ2-4 | TRBV19 | TGTGCCAGTAGTATCACCGGGACTAGCGGGAGTGGAAACATTCAGTACTTC | CASSITGTSGSGNIQYF
NA | NA | TRBJ1-5 | TRBV2 | TGTGCCAGCAGTGAACAGAATAGCAATCAGCCCCAGCATTTT | CASSEQNSNQPQHF
NA | TRBD1 | TRBJ2-5 | TRBV5-8 | TGTGCCAGCAGCTTGTCTCGTAGGACAGGGGGGATAGAGACCCAGTACTTC | CASSLSRRTGGIETQYF
NA | TRBD2 | TRBJ2-5 | TRBV28 | TGTGCCAGCAGTTCGGGACTAGCGGGAGACCCTCAAGAGACCCAGTACTTC | CASSSGLAGDPQETQYF
NA | TRBD2 | TRBJ2-3 | TRBV7-3 | TGTGCCAGCAGCCCCGGACTAGTTGGAGATACGCAGTATTTT | CASSPGLVGDTQYF
NA | NA | TRBJ2-7 | TRBV27 | TGTGCCAGCGGCCTGCCTAGGGAGCAGTACTTC | CASGLPREQYF
NA | TRBD2 | TRBJ2-3 | TRBV19 | TGTGCCAGTAGTCAGAGCGGGGCAGATACGCAGTATTTT | CASSQSGADTQYF
NA | NA | TRBJ2-1 | TRBV3-1/TRBV3-2 | TGTGCCAGCAGCCAATCCTTGGAGGGCCGTCAGTTCTTC | CASSQSLEGRQFF
NA | TRBD1 | TRBJ1-4 | TRBV6-6 | TGTGCCAGCAGCAATCCCACCACAGGGGTTGAAAAACTGTTTTTT | CASSNPTTGVEKLFF
NA | NA | TRBJ1-3 | TRBV19 | TGTGCCAGTAGTCCGGGATCGAACTCTGGAAACACCATATATTTT | CASSPGSNSGNTIYF
few | TRBD1 | TRBJ2-5 | TRBV6-6 | TGTGCCAGCTACACTCGGGACAGTGTCCAAGAGACCCAGTACTTC | CASYTRDSVQETQYF
once | NA | TRBJ2-5 | TRBV14 | TGTGCCAGCAGCCAAGGGCAGACCCAGTACTTC | CASSQGQTQYF
NA | NA | TRBJ1-4 | TRBV30 | TGTGCCTGGAGTGTACATGCCCAGGTGGATGAAAAACTGTTTTTT | CAWSVHAQVDEKLFF
NA | NA | TRBJ2-7 | TRBV27 | TGTGCCAGCAGCAGCTCGAAACAGCGGGTCTCCTACGAGCAGTACTTC | CASSSSKQRVSYEQYF
NA | TRBD1 | TRBJ2-1 | TRBV28 | TGTGCCAGCAGCTCCCTGGGACAGGGGGGCAATGAGCAGTTCTTC | CASSSLGQGGNEQFF
NA | TRBD2 | TRBJ2-3 | TRBV3-1/TRBV3-2 | TGTGCCAGCAGCCGCACTCTAGCGGGGGGCCCAGATACGCAGTATTTT | CASSRTLAGGPDTQYF
few | TRBD2 | TRBJ2-1 | TRBV7-3 | TGTGCCAGCAGCCTGGGACTAGCGGGAAATGAGCAGTTCTTC | CASSLGLAGNEQFF
NA | TRBD1 | TRBJ1-1 | TRBV14 | TGTGCCAGCAGCCAACTCAGACAGGGGGGAAACACTGAAGCTTTCTTT | CASSQLRQGGNTEAFF
NA | NA | TRBJ1-1 | TRBV29-1 | TGCAGCGTTGAACAACAGGCGAACACTGAAGCTTTCTTT | CSVEQQANTEAFF
NA | NA | TRBJ2-7 | TRBV19 | TGTGCCAGTAGTATAGCTGACGGGGCAGGAGGGATTCCCTACGAGCAGTACTTC | CASSIADGAGGIPYEQYF
NA | NA | TRBJ1-4 | TRBV10-3 | TGTGCCATCTCTCAGGGTTTAGCAACTAATGAAAAACTGTTTTTT | CAISQGLATNEKLFF
NA | NA | TRBJ2-4 | TRBV3-1/TRBV3-2 | TGTGCCAGCCGAGAGGGATCAGGCAAAAACATTCAGTACTTC | CASREGSGKNIQYF